The 6 T cell receptor beta chains in this list originate from one sample, sequenced in a study of T cells expressing NK-cell markers. For each CDR3 protein, TCRdb gives one entry from its re-call of the 5' RACE reads, without DNA. The sample features about 460,000 distinct CDR3 sequences, with more than 1.4% in its top ten. Sequenced input: blood T cells: a sorted CD56 or NKG2C T cell subset, CD4+ or CD8+ T cells, or bulk PBMC T cells (not recorded which). The receptors derive from a woman between 50 and 59 years old in good health.

This sequence joins TRBV3-1 and TRBJ2-5. CDR1 and CDR2 from the germline V gene are LGHDT and YNNKEL (reference sequence). This CDR3 spans 14 amino acids. The CDR3 region is CASSLGAQIKTQYF.

V is TRBV24-1 and J is TRBJ2-4; lacking DNA, the TRBD1 call made by TCRdb goes unchecked. The CDR3 consists of 15 residues. From germline, CDR1 is KGHDR and CDR2 SFDVKD. This CDR3 is CATSDRSHRGDIQYF.

The rearrangement joins TRBV11-2 to TRBJ1-2. Germline CDR1 and CDR2: SGHAT and FQNNGV. The CDR3 is 16 residues long. The CDR3 loop reads CASSLGAMGTNYGYTF.

This CDR3 is CATKYGTGQPQHF. The chain employs TRBV6-1 and TRBJ1-5; the TCRdb D gene call, TRBD1, has no DNA to confirm it. CDR1 is MNHNS and CDR2 is SASEGT in the germline V gene. The CDR3 is 13 residues long.

The rearrangement uses TRBV2 and TRBJ2-7; checking the TCRdb D call of TRBD2 is not possible without DNA. Germline-derived CDR1 and CDR2 are SNHLY and FYNNEI. CDR3 size: 15 residues. This CDR3 reads CASSPSWGVTYEQYF.

The chain is built from TRBV5-1 and TRBJ2-2; TCRdb outputs TRBD2, but without DNA this stays unchecked. Germline loops: CDR1 SGHRS, CDR2 YFSETQ. This CDR3 comprises 19 residues. The chain's CDR3 is CASSLEQSGARANTGELFF.